Presented here are 5 T cell receptor beta chains from one specimen sequenced in a study of control samples from healthy donors and cancer patients. The table came from immunoSEQ multiplex PCR; TCRdb's copy has only in-frame clones and leaves some out. The sample records 110,000 or so clones, around 88% being singletons. The sample taken for sequencing was blood. The receptors were gathered from a woman between 50 and 59 years old in good health.

The chain is built from TRBV5-6 and TRBJ1-5; a possible D gene is TRBD1 (6 bases). Germline-derived CDR1 and CDR2 are SGHDT and YYEEEE. Trimming pared 2 bases from V and 7 bases from J, leaving 13 bases between. The CDR3 totals 14 residues. CDR3 protein: CASSFQGQQQPQHF. The CDR3 DNA is TGTGCCAGCAGCTTTCAGGGGCAGCAGCAGCCCCAGCATTTT.

The CDR3 sequence is CASSEALRGVYGYTF. The CDR3 region has the DNA TGTGCCAGCAGTGAAGCGCTTCGGGGCGTCTATGGCTACACCTTC. The chain joins TRBV6-1 to TRBJ1-2, with D perhaps TRBD1 (5 bases). Trimming took 0 bases from V and 4 from J, leaving 12 bases between them. This CDR3 contains 15 residues. CDR1 is MNHNS and CDR2 is SASEGT in the germline V gene.

This clone was seen once. The chain recombines TRBV7-7 with TRBJ2-1, with 14 bases that match TRBD2. CDR3 length: 18 residues. The V and J ends lost 2 bases and 8 bases, in that order; junction bases with no gene match: 11. Germline-derived CDR1 and CDR2 are SSHAT and FNYEAQ (reference sequence). CDR3 sequence: CASSLSPGLAGESDEQFF. The CDR3 bases are TGTGCCAGCAGCTTATCTCCGGGACTAGCGGGAGAATCGGATGAGCAGTTCTTC.

The V gene is TRBV29-1, the J gene TRBJ1-1; D unclear. Trimming removed 2 bases from V and 1 base from J, with 8 bases in between. Germline CDR1 and CDR2: SQVTM and ANQGSEA. This CDR3 contains 13 residues. In DNA, the CDR3 is TGCAGCGTTGAACGTCCAGCGAACACTGAAGCTTTCTTT. Its translation is CSVERPANTEAFF.

V and J are TRBV3-1 (or the pseudogene TRBV3-2) and TRBJ1-2; TRBD1 matches 9 bases. Germline CDR1 LGHDT, CDR2 YNNKEL (reference sequence). V lost 3 bases, J lost 7 bases, and 6 bases stayed unmatched. The length of the CDR3 is 14 residues. The CDR3 nucleotides read TGTGCCAGCAGCCATGGACAGGGGAGGGGTGGCTACACCTTC. This encodes CASSHGQGRGGYTF.